This T cell receptor beta chain was sequenced for a study of cytomegalovirus exposure and HLA in healthy donors. Points from the study as a whole: Links to common viral pathogens appeared, in a later analysis, for several of the most significant clusters. Reported results showed that the classifier diagnosed cytomegalovirus status with high specificity and sensitivity. Later work found most CMV-associated TCR beta chains apparently HLA-restricted. Follow-up analysis found HLA locus-dependent TCR association rates, highest for DRB1 and lowest for HLA-C.

Concerning this clone: Antigen specificity is unknown.

PCR primers comprised 60 Vbeta and 13 Jbeta primers. Sequenced by immunoSEQ multiplex PCR; TCRdb stores in-frame clones only, minus some. This sample has more than 100,000 clones, with around 69% found just once. V was trimmed by 6 bases and J by 3 bases, leaving 11 bases between them. The CDR3 contains 13 residues. Germline values: CDR1 LNHDA, CDR2 SQIVND (reference sequence). This TCR came from a woman aged 40 to 50 in good health and CMV-seropositive. The V and J genes are TRBV19 and TRBJ1-2, with D perhaps TRBD1 (5 bases). Sequencing used PBMCs. Written as DNA, the CDR3 is TGTGCCAGTAGCCAGGGTCCGGACTATGGCTACACCTTC. Encoded protein: CASSQGPDYGYTF.